A single sample is the source of the 23 T cell receptor beta chains below, sequenced in a study of T cell repertoires in cytomegalovirus infection. Their antigens remain unidentified. Each CDR3 protein gets one entry after TCRdb re-called the reads with MiXCR. This table holds around 900,000 distinct CDR3 sequences, under 40% found once. Specimen: cultured CD8+ T cells from PBMCs, collected from culture after CMV antigen stimulation. Every receptor here comes from a human donor in good health (CMV status not recorded). Some clones in this sample may be carry-over from other donors' samples.

The rearrangement joins TRBV6-6 to TRBJ1-1, with D uncertain. V shed 6 bases and J shed 6 bases, with 11 bases lying between them. Germline values: CDR1 MNHNY, CDR2 SVGAGI (reference sequence). This CDR3 contains 12 residues. DNA for the CDR3: TGTGCCAGCAGAAGGGATCTCCCTGAAGCTTTCTTT. This translates into CASRRDLPEAFF.

This clonotype was seen many times. This rearrangement joins TRBV12-3 or TRBV12-4 to TRBJ2-3; no reliable D call. Trimming took off 3 bases at V and 0 bases at J, with 13 bases between the two ends. The CDR3 spans 16 residues. As DNA, the CDR3 is TGTGCCAGCAGTTTCCTCAGTCTGCCTAGCACAGATACGCAGTATTTT. Its protein product is CASSFLSLPSTDTQYF.

This clonotype was seen repeatedly, ten times or more. Written as DNA, the CDR3 is TGTGCCAGCAGCCCAAGTCCGGACCTTCACGAGCAGTACTTC. It is translated as CASSPSPDLHEQYF. The chain has TRBV7-6 and TRBJ2-7; D remains ambiguous. CDR1 is SGHVS, CDR2 FNYEAQ, per germline. There are 14 residues in the CDR3. V lost 5 bases and J lost 5, with 16 bases in between.

This chain joins TRBV6-1 and TRBJ2-5; 8 nucleotides line up with TRBD1. The germline V gene encodes CDR1 MNHNS and CDR2 SASEGT. The CDR3 runs 15 residues. Trimming took 0 bases from V and 4 from J; bases not matched to a gene: 4. CDR3 sequence: CASSEALTGAETQYF. CDR3 DNA: TGTGCCAGCAGTGAAGCGTTGACAGGGGCAGAGACCCAGTACTTC.

This clonotype came up many times. The chain uses TRBV7-2 and TRBJ2-3; 10 nucleotides agree with TRBD1. The CDR3 has 15 residues. Germline V lookup: CDR1 SGHTA, CDR2 FQGNSA. Unmatched junction bases numbered 10, after V lost 6 bases and J lost 7 bases. CDR3 region: CASRPGQGILNTQYF. CDR3 bases: TGTGCCAGCAGACCGGGACAGGGGATTTTGAATACGCAGTATTTT.

The rearrangement links TRBV7-6 to TRBJ2-3; TRBD2 is a possible D gene (5 bases). CDR3 size: 18 residues. The ends were cut back, 1 base at V and 8 bases at J, with 25 bases in the middle. Germline V CDR1 and CDR2: SGHVS, FNYEAQ. The CDR3: CASSLVDLAGELAVTQYF. The CDR3 coding sequence is TGTGCCAGCAGCTTAGTTGATTTGGCCGGGGAGTTGGCGGTTACGCAGTATTTT.

This clonotype appeared many times. The J gene is TRBJ1-2, the V gene TRBV10-3, with D perhaps TRBD1 (6 bases). The CDR3 is 13 amino acids. In germline, CDR1 is ENHRY, CDR2 SYGVKD. Trimming removed 7 bases at V and 0 bases at J, with 9 bases between. CDR3 nucleotide sequence: TGTGCCATCAAACAGGGACCTAACTATGGCTACACCTTC. Translating gives CAIKQGPNYGYTF.

The chain carries TRBV28 and TRBJ1-1; unclear D gene. The CDR3 is 12 amino acids. The V and J ends lost 4 bases and 1 base respectively, with 4 bases between them. Looked up from germline, CDR1 is MDHEN and CDR2 is SYDVKM. The CDR3 bases are TGTGCCAGCAGTTGGTCGAACACTGAAGCTTTCTTT. Amino acid sequence: CASSWSNTEAFF. The full variable domain, with the rest looked up from reference TRBV28 and TRBJ1-1, is DVKVTQSSRYLVKRTGEKVFLECVQDMDHENMFWYRQDPGLGLRLIYFSYDVKMKEKGDIPEGYSVSREKKERFSLILESASTNQTSMYLCASSWSNTEAFFGQGTRLTVV.

This chain joins TRBV6-5 and TRBJ1-2, with 7 bases matching TRBD1. Germline V gives CDR1 MNHEY, CDR2 SVGAGI. The CDR3 length is 17 residues. J gave up 5 bases and V 5 bases, and 17 bases lay outside the gene matches. The CDR3 spells CASSTGPSGGGRYGYTF. In DNA, the CDR3 is TGTGCCAGCAGTACCGGACCCTCAGGGGGAGGACGTTATGGCTACACCTTC.

The chain couples TRBV27 to TRBJ1-6; TRBD1 might be the D (6 bases). Germline CDR1 is MNHEY and CDR2 is SMNVEV (reference sequence). The CDR3 covers 14 residues. The germline V and J ends were trimmed by 5 bases and 7 bases, with 12 bases remaining between them. This CDR3 reads CASSTTGWNSPLHF. In DNA, the CDR3 is TGTGCCAGCAGTACCACAGGGTGGAATTCACCCCTCCACTTT.

The genes are TRBV4-1 and TRBJ1-1; D ambiguous. The CDR3 extends over 11 amino acids. Germline V gene data show CDR1 as MGHRA and CDR2 as YSYEKL. Trimming removed 7 bases at V and 1 base at J, with 4 bases between. The CDR3 DNA follows: TGCGCCAGCAAAACGAACACTGAAGCTTTCTTT. It translates to CASKTNTEAFF.

J is TRBJ2-1 and V is TRBV7-6; D unclear. V gave up 1 base and J gave up 12 bases, with 10 bases separating them. This CDR3 has 12 amino acids. CDR1 is SGHVS and CDR2 is FNYEAQ in the germline V gene. CDR3 residues: CASSLDPTSQFF. The DNA of the CDR3 is TGTGCCAGCAGCTTAGACCCCACCTCGCAGTTCTTC.

At least ten counts were recorded for this clonotype. The chain recombines TRBV6-1 with TRBJ2-2; D is undetermined. V lost 5 bases and J 4 bases, leaving 8 bases between the germline ends. CDR1 MNHNS and CDR2 SASEGT come from the germline V gene. The CDR3 totals 13 residues. The DNA for the CDR3 is TGTGCCAGCAGTACCCCTAGCACCGGGGAGCTGTTTTTT. Translating gives CASSTPSTGELFF.

The chain recombines TRBV27 with TRBJ1-6, with TRBD1 identical over 11 bases. With 0 bases clipped from V and 8 bases from J, the junction kept 3 bases outside the gene matches. The CDR3 sequence is 16 residues long. Germline V gene sequence: CDR1 MNHEY, CDR2 SMNVEV (reference sequence). The CDR3 loop reads CASSLSQDRGHSPLHF. The CDR3 nucleotides read TGTGCCAGCAGTTTATCGCAGGACAGGGGGCATTCACCCCTCCACTTT.

This clonotype was seen a few times. This chain joins TRBV12-3 or TRBV12-4 and TRBJ2-2; 8 positions match TRBD2. The CDR3 has 16 residues. With 6 bases clipped from V and 6 bases from J, the junction kept 12 bases outside the gene matches. This CDR3 is CASSRLATRLAGELFF. CDR3 in DNA: TGTGCCAGCAGCCGACTAGCGACGAGACTTGCCGGGGAGCTGTTTTTT.

This clonotype was recorded a few times. The chain links TRBV6-1 to TRBJ1-1, with D uncertain. Trimming took off 7 bases at V and 1 base at J, with 10 bases between the two ends. Germline V CDR1 and CDR2: MNHNS, SASEGT. The CDR3 covers 13 residues. The chain's CDR3 is CASILMGNTEAFF. Here the CDR3 DNA reads TGTGCCAGCATCTTGATGGGGAACACTGAAGCTTTCTTT.

There are many counts of this clonotype. This sequence joins TRBV7-6 and TRBJ2-7; D might be TRBD2 (6 bases). Germline V gives CDR1 SGHVS, CDR2 FNYEAQ. V dropped 5 bases and J dropped 0 bases, with 14 bases sitting between them. The CDR3 extends over 15 amino acids. DNA for the CDR3: TGTGCCAGCAGCAAACTAGCTTTGAGCTCCTACGAGCAGTACTTC. This codes for CASSKLALSSYEQYF.

There are many counts of this clonotype. The chain uses TRBV6-2 or TRBV6-3 and TRBJ2-7, with 10 bases lining up with TRBD2. V was clipped by 6 bases and J by 5 bases; unmatched bases: 13. CDR1 MNHEY and CDR2 SVGEGT come from the germline V gene. The CDR3 consists of 16 residues. The CDR3 protein is CASSKSILAGLDEQYF. CDR3 coding DNA: TGTGCCAGCAGCAAATCCATACTAGCGGGGCTGGACGAGCAGTACTTC.

As to this clonotype: This clone may be a read error of a much larger clone one base away. The CDR3 spells CASSEPSGGADTQYF. In DNA, the CDR3 is TGTGCCAGCAGTGAGCCTAGCGGGGGGGCAGATACGCAGTATTTT. The rearrangement uses TRBV2 and TRBJ2-3, with 12 bases lining up with TRBD2. The length of the CDR3 is 15 residues. Germline V gene sequence: CDR1 SNHLY, CDR2 FYNNEI. The V and J ends lost 3 bases and 4 bases, in that order; junction bases with no gene match: 2.

This rearrangement joins TRBV7-9 to TRBJ2-1; D is unresolved. Trimming took 5 bases from V and 9 from J, leaving 14 bases between them. The CDR3 is 13 residues long. Per the germline V gene, CDR1 is SEHNR and CDR2 is FQNEAQ (reference sequence). The CDR3 nucleotides are TGTGCCAGCAGCCCATGGATCGCCGGTGAGCAGTTCTTC. Translating it yields CASSPWIAGEQFF.

This clonotype was observed a handful of times. The chain joins TRBV6-6 to TRBJ2-7; D is unresolved. The length of the CDR3 is 13 residues. V was clipped by 6 bases and J by 5 bases, with 14 bases between them. In germline, CDR1 is MNHNY, CDR2 SVGAGI (reference sequence). The CDR3 sequence is CASSFEIRHEQYV. The CDR3 bases are TGTGCCAGCAGCTTCGAGATAAGACACGAGCAGTACGTC.

A few counts support this clonotype. CDR3 residues: CASRGGLIYQPQHF. The CDR3 DNA is TGTGCCAGTAGAGGGGGGCTAATATATCAGCCCCAGCATTTT. The rearrangement joins TRBV19 to TRBJ1-5; a possible D gene is TRBD1 (6 bases). Looked up from germline, CDR1 is LNHDA and CDR2 is SQIVND (reference sequence). The V gene lost 6 bases and the J gene lost 5 bases, with 14 bases spanning the gap. CDR3 size: 14 residues.

This chain joins TRBV15 and TRBJ2-3; possible D gene TRBD2, 6 bases. The CDR3 runs to 14 residues. The ends were cut back, 5 bases at V and 3 bases at J, with 12 bases in the middle. Germline-derived CDR1 and CDR2 are LNHNV and YYDKDF (reference sequence). In DNA, the CDR3 is TGTGCCACCAGCCGCCTTGGAGGGACAGATACGCAGTATTTT. Its protein is CATSRLGGTDTQYF.